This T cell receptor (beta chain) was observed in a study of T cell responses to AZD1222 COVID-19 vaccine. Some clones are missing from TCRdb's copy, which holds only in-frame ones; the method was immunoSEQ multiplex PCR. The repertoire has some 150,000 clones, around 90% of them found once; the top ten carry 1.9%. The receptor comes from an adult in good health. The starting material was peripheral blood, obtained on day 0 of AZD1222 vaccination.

DNA for the CDR3: TGTGCCAGCAGCTTACGGGGAGAGAGCTCCTACGAGCAGTACTTC. It is translated as CASSLRGESSYEQYF. The chain is built from TRBV7-9 and TRBJ2-7; D is perhaps TRBD2 (5 bases). Germline V gives CDR1 SEHNR, CDR2 FQNEAQ (reference sequence). CDR3 length: 15 amino acids. The V and J ends lost 2 bases and 0 bases respectively, with 11 bases between them.